The 32 T cell receptor beta chains presented below share a single source sample, sequenced in a study of identical twins. Using its own MiXCR run on the 5' RACE reads, TCRdb lists one record per CDR3 protein. Of approximately 620,000 distinct CDR3 sequences listed, 8.6% are singletons. The data also belong to a second study, concerning yellow fever vaccine responses in identical twins.

Sequencing was performed on PBMCs. The receptors originated from a woman under 30 in good health.

The sample holds a few counts of this clonotype. J is TRBJ2-3 and V is TRBV2; D is possibly TRBD2 (6 bases). The CDR3 loop spans 15 amino acids. Germline V CDR1 and CDR2: SNHLY, FYNNEI. Trimming left V 6 bases short and J 5 bases short, with 18 bases between. The CDR3 sequence: CASSPGLLFIDTQYF. The CDR3 nucleotides are TGTGCCAGCAGCCCGGGACTCCTCTTCATAGATACGCAGTATTTT.

This clonotype showed up many times. The chain combines TRBV6-1 with TRBJ1-4; 9 nucleotides line up with TRBD1. CDR1 is MNHNS, CDR2 SASEGT, per germline. This CDR3 spans 14 amino acids. The trim removed 6 bases at V and 8 bases at J, leaving 7 bases unmatched. The CDR3 DNA follows: TGTGCCAGCAGGATGTCGGGGACAGGGGAAAAACTGTTTTTT. The encoded protein is CASRMSGTGEKLFF.

This clonotype showed up just a few times. The rearrangement uses TRBV29-1 and TRBJ1-1, with D hard to call. The germline CDR1 and CDR2 sequences are SQVTM and ANQGSEA. The CDR3 consists of 13 residues. With 4 bases removed from V and 2 bases from J, the gap between germline ends came to 11 bases. Here the CDR3 reads CSVGRVGNTEAFF. CDR3 sequence (DNA): TGCAGCGTTGGCCGAGTCGGTAACACTGAAGCTTTCTTT.

This clonotype was seen a few times. The chain recombines TRBV5-1 with TRBJ2-1; TRBD2 aligns across 10 bases. Per germline, CDR1 SGHRS and CDR2 YFSETQ. J was trimmed by 4 bases and V by 0 bases; bases with no gene match: 4. This CDR3 spans 16 amino acids. CDR3 sequence (DNA): TGCGCCAGCAGCTTGGAGGCTAGCGGGAGATACAATGAGCAGTTCTTC. Amino acids: CASSLEASGRYNEQFF.

Ten or more counts support this clonotype. The chain recombines TRBV29-1 with TRBJ2-1; a possible D gene is TRBD1 (8 bases). Germline CDR1 is SQVTM and CDR2 is ANQGSEA. Between the trimmed V and J ends, which lost 5 bases and 4 bases, there was a span of 15 bases. The CDR3 extends over 14 amino acids. This CDR3 reads CSVTGQGGYNEQFF. As DNA, the CDR3 is TGCAGCGTTACAGGACAGGGAGGGTACAATGAGCAGTTCTTC.

This clonotype was detected only a few times. The chain links TRBV9 to TRBJ2-1, with D perhaps being TRBD1 or TRBD2 (7 bases each). From germline, CDR1 is SGDLS and CDR2 YYNGEE. The V end lost 3 bases, the J end lost 6 bases, and 19 bases lay between the germline ends. This CDR3 spans 16 amino acids. CDR3 DNA sequence: TGTGCCAGCAGCGAGGGGGGGGGACAGTTGCGCAATGAGCAGTTCTTC. As protein: CASSEGGGQLRNEQFF.

This clonotype turned up a few times. The chain couples TRBV10-3 to TRBJ1-1, with a weak D call TRBD1 (5 bases). V was pared by 4 bases and J by 4 bases, with 10 bases between. CDR3 size: 13 residues. The germline gives CDR1 ENHRY, CDR2 SYGVKD. CDR3 region: CAISVGGTTEAFF. The CDR3, as DNA: TGTGCCATCAGTGTGGGGGGGACCACTGAAGCTTTCTTT.

The chain combines TRBV15 with TRBJ2-1; TRBD2 matches 8 bases. Germline trimming cut 3 bases from V and 8 bases from J; bases unmatched to any gene: 9. Germline lookup yields CDR1 LNHNV and CDR2 YYDKDF (reference sequence). The CDR3 has 15 residues. The CDR3 loop reads CATSSVGTSRDEQFF. For the CDR3, the DNA is TGTGCCACCAGCAGCGTGGGGACTAGTCGGGATGAGCAGTTCTTC.

This sequence joins TRBV2 and TRBJ1-1; D gene uncertain. The CDR3 consists of 14 residues. V lost 6 bases and J 7 bases, leaving 18 bases between the germline ends. Germline V lookup: CDR1 SNHLY, CDR2 FYNNEI. CDR3 sequence reads: CASSPDRLNFEAFF. CDR3 bases: TGTGCCAGCAGCCCCGATAGACTAAATTTTGAAGCTTTCTTT.

This clonotype was found a few times. The J gene is TRBJ2-1, the V gene TRBV4-3; 9 nucleotides line up with TRBD2. Germline CDR1 and CDR2: LGHNA and YSLEER. Trimming removed 0 bases from V and 7 bases from J; junction bases left unmatched: 13. This CDR3 has 18 residues. As DNA, the CDR3 is TGCGCCAGCAGCCAAGACGGGACTAGCTGGAGTAGTAGGAATGAGCAGTTCTTC. It translates to CASSQDGTSWSSRNEQFF.

This clonotype has ten or more counts. The V and J genes are TRBV7-2 and TRBJ2-2, with TRBD1 identical over 10 bases. The J segment lost 4 bases and the V segment lost 7 bases, leaving 3 bases of the junction unmatched. This CDR3 has 14 residues. CDR1 and CDR2 (germline): SGHTA, FQGNSA. CDR3 in DNA: TGTGCCAGCATAGACAGGGGGCTCACCGGGGAGCTGTTTTTT. It yields the protein CASIDRGLTGELFF.

This clonotype has ten or more counts. The chain joins TRBV7-2 to TRBJ1-2; TRBD1 agrees at 8 bases. The CDR3 runs 15 residues. Germline V gives CDR1 SGHTA, CDR2 FQGNSA. The trim removed 3 bases at V and 4 bases at J, leaving 7 bases unmatched. CDR3 residues: CASSLTGAGLYGYTF. Written as DNA, the CDR3 is TGTGCCAGCAGCTTGACAGGGGCCGGACTCTATGGCTACACCTTC.

The chain couples TRBV7-6 to TRBJ2-5; 8 nucleotides agree with TRBD1. CDR1 is SGHVS, CDR2 FNYEAQ, per germline. The CDR3 runs 17 residues. With 4 bases clipped from V and 4 bases from J, the junction kept 14 bases outside the gene matches. Here the CDR3 reads CASSSTVQGVKGETQYF. CDR3 DNA: TGTGCCAGCAGCTCGACCGTACAGGGGGTGAAGGGAGAGACCCAGTACTTC.

This clonotype was counted a few times. The rearrangement joins TRBV15 to TRBJ2-3; 10 positions agree with TRBD2. V was pared by 8 bases and J by 1 base, with 12 bases of the junction left unmatched. Germline loops: CDR1 LNHNV, CDR2 YYDKDF (reference sequence). CDR3 length: 17 residues. The CDR3 DNA reads as TGTGCCACCGGCCAGGAGGAGCGGGGGGGTCGCACAGATACGCAGTATTTT. Amino acids: CATGQEERGGRTDTQYF.

This clonotype was counted only a few times. The V and J genes are TRBV5-1 and TRBJ2-5; tentative D call: TRBD2 (6 bases). There are 15 residues in the CDR3. Per the germline V gene, CDR1 is SGHRS and CDR2 is YFSETQ. The V gene lost 4 bases and the J gene lost 4 bases, with 17 bases spanning the gap. This CDR3 reads CASSATPRGTETQYF. CDR3 nucleotide sequence: TGCGCCAGCAGCGCGACTCCTCGGGGGACAGAGACCCAGTACTTC. The whole variable domain, filled in from reference TRBV5-1 and TRBJ2-5, reads KAGVTQTPRYLIKTRGQQVTLSCSPISGHRSVSWYQQTPGQGLQFLFEYFSETQRNKGNFPGRFSGRQFSNSRSEMNVSTLELGDSALYLCASSATPRGTETQYFGPGTRLLVL.

The chain has TRBV14 and TRBJ2-7; D may be TRBD1 (6 bases). V was cut by 4 bases and J by 4 bases, with 14 bases left in between. The CDR3 has 14 residues. Germline assignment: CDR1 SGHDN and CDR2 FVKESK. The CDR3 DNA reads as TGTGCCAGCAGCCTCAGCAACAGGGTTTACGAGCAGTACTTC. This sequence encodes CASSLSNRVYEQYF.

This clonotype was detected a few times. The chain joins TRBV9 to TRBJ2-1, with 8 bases matching TRBD2. Germline loops: CDR1 SGDLS, CDR2 YYNGEE. V was clipped by 0 bases and J by 0 bases; unmatched bases: 5. This CDR3 has 17 residues. The CDR3 DNA reads TGTGCCAGCAGCGTAGTTGGCGGGGGGAGCTCCTACAATGAGCAGTTCTTC. As protein: CASSVVGGGSSYNEQFF.

This clonotype has just a few counts. One base away lies a much larger clone, so this may be a sequencing read error. The chain uses TRBV11-2 and TRBJ2-7; unclear D gene. The CDR3 is made up of 10 amino acids. V lost 5 bases to trimming and J lost 3 bases, with 2 bases between them. Per germline, CDR1 SGHAT and CDR2 FQNNGV. The chain's CDR3 is CASSIYEQYF. The CDR3 bases are TGTGCCAGCAGCATCTACGAGCAGTACTTC.

This clonotype was recorded many times. The chain carries TRBV3-1 and TRBJ2-7; no reliable D call. Trimming removed 2 bases at V and 2 bases at J, with 16 bases between. Germline assignment: CDR1 LGHDT and CDR2 YNNKEL (reference sequence). The length of the CDR3 is 16 residues. CDR3 in amino acids: CASSQFRDRPTYEQYF. DNA for the CDR3: TGTGCCAGCAGCCAATTCCGCGACCGACCTACCTACGAGCAGTACTTC.

This clonotype was counted between two and nine times. The CDR3 DNA sequence: TGTGCCAGCAGCCAACACGCGGGGACTGAAGCTTTCTTT. Protein product: CASSQHAGTEAFF. The chain couples TRBV3-1 to TRBJ1-1; D call uncertain. The CDR3 spans 13 residues. Trimming left V 2 bases short and J 5 bases short, with 9 bases between. CDR1 LGHDT and CDR2 YNNKEL come from the germline V gene (reference sequence).

This chain joins TRBV12-3 or TRBV12-4 and TRBJ1-3; D uncertain. This CDR3 spans 13 amino acids. Trimming cost V 4 bases and J 4 bases, with 8 bases left between them. CDR3: CASSSRSGNTIYF. The DNA of the CDR3 is TGTGCCAGCAGTTCCCGCTCCGGAAACACCATATATTTT.

There are many counts of this clonotype. This rearrangement joins TRBV3-1 to TRBJ2-3; D remains unclear. The CDR3 is 12 amino acids. In germline, CDR1 is LGHDT, CDR2 YNNKEL (reference sequence). Trimming left V 3 bases short and J 6 bases short, with 7 bases between. Here the CDR3 reads CASSHSRDTQYF. The CDR3 DNA follows: TGTGCCAGCAGCCATTCCCGGGATACGCAGTATTTT.

This clonotype was seen at least ten times. This chain connects TRBV6-2 or TRBV6-3 to TRBJ2-2, with no clear D. CDR1 is MNHEY, CDR2 SVGEGT, per germline. The CDR3 has 13 residues. V was shortened by 5 bases and J by 2 bases, with 6 bases between the two germline ends. The CDR3 protein is CASSVHNTGELFF. The CDR3 DNA sequence: TGTGCCAGCAGTGTACATAACACCGGGGAGCTGTTTTTT.

This clonotype showed up just a few times. The genes are TRBV7-8 and TRBJ1-1; no firm D call. The CDR3 is 13 residues long. Germline CDR1 reads SGHVS; CDR2 reads FQNEAQ. Trimming pared 1 base from V and 7 bases from J, leaving 10 bases between. This chain's CDR3 is CASSLGTNREAFF. CDR3 bases: TGTGCCAGCAGCTTAGGCACGAACCGTGAAGCTTTCTTT.

This clonotype was counted between two and nine times. The chain recombines TRBV29-1 with TRBJ2-7; unclear D gene. Trimming stripped 1 base from V and 4 bases from J, with 8 bases between. Germline CDR1 reads SQVTM; CDR2 reads ANQGSEA. The CDR3 has 12 amino acids. The chain's CDR3 is CSVEGLAYEQYF. The CDR3 DNA follows: TGCAGCGTTGAAGGGCTGGCGTACGAGCAGTACTTC.

This clonotype has ten or more counts. The rearrangement uses TRBV28 and TRBJ2-2, with TRBD1 matching 8 bases. J gave up 4 bases and V 6 bases, and 4 bases lay outside the gene matches. The CDR3 consists of 14 residues. CDR1 and CDR2 from the germline V gene are MDHEN and SYDVKM. The CDR3 here is CASRRQGTTGELFF. CDR3 in DNA: TGTGCCAGCAGACGACAGGGGACCACCGGGGAGCTGTTTTTT.

The chain recombines TRBV5-1 with TRBJ2-5; 13 bases are a match to TRBD2. The CDR3 has 18 residues. The germline gives CDR1 SGHRS, CDR2 YFSETQ. V dropped 3 bases and J dropped 3; count of bases not matched to a gene: 11. The CDR3 DNA reads TGCGCCAGCAGCTCGCCGGGACTAGCGGGGTGGGCGGAAGAGACCCAGTACTTC. Protein product: CASSSPGLAGWAEETQYF.

The sample holds a few counts of this clonotype. The CDR3: CASSAGGPYEQYF. CDR3 coding DNA: TGTGCCAGCTCTGCGGGAGGGCCCTACGAGCAGTACTTC. This chain connects TRBV6-6 to TRBJ2-7, with 9 positions matching TRBD2. Germline CDR1 reads MNHNY; CDR2 reads SVGAGI (reference sequence). V lost 8 bases, J lost 2 bases, and 4 bases stayed unmatched. This CDR3 comprises 13 residues.

This clonotype occurred a few times. V is TRBV7-9 and J is TRBJ1-1; D gene ambiguous. The CDR3 is 16 residues long. Germline V CDR1 and CDR2: SEHNR, FQNEAQ (reference sequence). The V end lost 1 base, the J end lost 0 bases, and 12 bases lay between the germline ends. The CDR3 coding sequence is TGTGCCAGCAGCTTAGGCCCCCTCGGGTTGAACACTGAAGCTTTCTTT. Encoded protein: CASSLGPLGLNTEAFF.

The J gene is TRBJ2-5, the V gene TRBV12-3 or TRBV12-4; D is perhaps TRBD2 (7 bases). The CDR3 spans 16 residues. With 6 bases removed from V and 4 bases from J, the gap between germline ends came to 21 bases. CDR3 region: CASSTVLGGARETQYF. The CDR3 DNA is TGTGCCAGCAGCACCGTATTGGGGGGGGCCCGAGAGACCCAGTACTTC.

This clonotype was seen a few times. CDR3 in amino acids: CASMSRTSSGANVLTF. The CDR3 nucleotides read TGTGCCAGCATGAGCAGGACGAGCTCTGGGGCCAACGTCCTGACTTTC. The genes are TRBV9 and TRBJ2-6; D is undetermined. The CDR3 consists of 16 residues. Germline CDR1 is SGDLS and CDR2 is YYNGEE. The germline V and J ends were trimmed by 6 bases and 0 bases, with 13 bases remaining between them.

The chain joins TRBV2 to TRBJ2-1; TRBD1 or TRBD2 may be the D gene (6 bases each). The CDR3 has 18 residues. V lost 0 bases and J 4 bases, leaving 19 bases between the germline ends. CDR1 and CDR2 (germline): SNHLY, FYNNEI. The CDR3 sequence: CASSEARTGAGLYNEQFF. The CDR3, as DNA: TGTGCCAGCAGTGAAGCCAGGACGGGGGCCGGACTATACAATGAGCAGTTCTTC.